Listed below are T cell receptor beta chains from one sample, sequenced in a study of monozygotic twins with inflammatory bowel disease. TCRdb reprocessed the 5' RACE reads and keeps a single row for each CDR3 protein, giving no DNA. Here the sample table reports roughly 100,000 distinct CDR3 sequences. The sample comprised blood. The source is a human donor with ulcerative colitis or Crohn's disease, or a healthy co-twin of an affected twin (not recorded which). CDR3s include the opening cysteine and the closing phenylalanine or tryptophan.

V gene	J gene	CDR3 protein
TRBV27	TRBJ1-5	CASSLAGSNQPQHF
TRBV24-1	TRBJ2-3	CATSDLGLSTDTQYF
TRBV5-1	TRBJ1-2	CASSPVDGGYTF
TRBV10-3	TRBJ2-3	CAISGGSTGGDTQYF
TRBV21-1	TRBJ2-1	CASSKKTEGLLAPGDEQFF
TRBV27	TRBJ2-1	CASSFWPQRSSYNEQFF
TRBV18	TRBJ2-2	CASSLTRNTGELFF
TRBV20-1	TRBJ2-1	CSAARGAHNEQFF
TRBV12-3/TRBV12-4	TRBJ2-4	CASRWTGDVVNIQYF
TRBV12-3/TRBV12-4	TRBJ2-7	CASSPRGQGTSYEQYF
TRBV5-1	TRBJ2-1	CASAGLAGANEQFF
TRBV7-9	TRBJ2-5	CASSAWTSGRQETQYF
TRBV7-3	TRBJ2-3	CASSLFGGATDTQYF
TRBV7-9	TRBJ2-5	CASSALQETQYF
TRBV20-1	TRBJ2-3	CSARAMTSVSTDTQYF
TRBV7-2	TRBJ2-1	CAKSNNRGGPPYNEQFF
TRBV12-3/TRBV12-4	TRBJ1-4	CASSRSTAPGKLFF
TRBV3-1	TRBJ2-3	CASGDRVLDTQYF
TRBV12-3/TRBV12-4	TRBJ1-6	CASTLSPTGVRSPLHF
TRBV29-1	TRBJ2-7	CSGRTSGGASEQYF
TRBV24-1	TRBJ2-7	CATSSPGSYEQYF
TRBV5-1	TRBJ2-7	CASSFNLGTSGEQYF
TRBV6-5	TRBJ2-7	CASSYVTGLSYEQYF
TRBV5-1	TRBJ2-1	CASSLGTVNNEQFF
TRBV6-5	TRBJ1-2	CASSYPNRDGVGYGYTF
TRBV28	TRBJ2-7	CASSLRLDELEYEQYF
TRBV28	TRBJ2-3	CASSFRGPNTQYF
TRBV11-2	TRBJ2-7	CASSGLAGVNYEQYF
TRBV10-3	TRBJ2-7	CAISASLGTGNNYEQYF
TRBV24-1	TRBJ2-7	CATSDVRDRPYEQYF
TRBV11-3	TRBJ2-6	CASSPGGFGGANVLTF
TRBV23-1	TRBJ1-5	CASSFEPPFYQPQHF
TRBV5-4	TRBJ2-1	CASSSRGERSYNEQFF
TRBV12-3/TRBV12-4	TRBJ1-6	CASSPAWGQLNSPLHF
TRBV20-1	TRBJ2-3	CSASGQGPTDTQYF
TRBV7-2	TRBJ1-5	CASSLRGDSNQPQHF
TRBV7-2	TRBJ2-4	CASSPDRVRAKNIQYF
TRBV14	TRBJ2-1	CASSQVRSLVNEQFF
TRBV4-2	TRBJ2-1	CASSQVGQRPYNEQFF
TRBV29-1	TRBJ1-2	CSSQGQGGYGYTF
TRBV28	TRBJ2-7	CASSLGTKYEQYF
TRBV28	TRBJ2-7	CASSFSSSSSYEQYF
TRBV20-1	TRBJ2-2	CSAGTSGRSNTGELFF
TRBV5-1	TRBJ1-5	CASSFGEGNQPQHF
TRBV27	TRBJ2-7	CASSPTTGTGPREQYF